This T cell receptor beta chain derives from a study of shared T cell receptors in the human thymus. V lost 4 bases to trimming and J lost 0 bases, with 14 bases between them. Germline-derived CDR1 and CDR2 are SGHNT and YYREEE (reference sequence). The CDR3 is made up of 16 amino acids. Clones were sequenced by immunoSEQ multiplex PCR, and TCRdb holds only the in-frame ones, with some missing. The sample includes hundreds of thousands of clones, around 87% seen only once; the top ten take about 0.0094%. These data were likewise used in another study, on human thymus T cells. This second report adds: Congenital heart defects were the reason for the corrective surgery that the donors, healthy Finnish infants, were having. Thymus pieces cut out during corrective heart surgery were the tissue that was used. Highly overlapping thymic repertoires in unrelated individuals were reported by related research.

The V call is TRBV5-4, the J call TRBJ2-1; D is perhaps TRBD2 (5 bases). Input material: thymocytes. This TCR came from a boy under three years old with a congenital heart defect. CDR3 in amino acids: CASSTGGPSSYNEQFF. As DNA, the CDR3 is TGTGCCAGCAGCACCGGCGGGCCAAGCTCCTACAATGAGCAGTTCTTC. Filled out from reference TRBV5-4 and TRBJ2-1, the complete variable domain reads ETGVTQSPTHLIKTRGQQVTLRCSSQSGHNTVSWYQQALGQGPQFIFQYYREEENGRGNFPPRFSGLQFPNYSSELNVNALELDDSALYLCASSTGGPSSYNEQFFGPGTRLTVL.